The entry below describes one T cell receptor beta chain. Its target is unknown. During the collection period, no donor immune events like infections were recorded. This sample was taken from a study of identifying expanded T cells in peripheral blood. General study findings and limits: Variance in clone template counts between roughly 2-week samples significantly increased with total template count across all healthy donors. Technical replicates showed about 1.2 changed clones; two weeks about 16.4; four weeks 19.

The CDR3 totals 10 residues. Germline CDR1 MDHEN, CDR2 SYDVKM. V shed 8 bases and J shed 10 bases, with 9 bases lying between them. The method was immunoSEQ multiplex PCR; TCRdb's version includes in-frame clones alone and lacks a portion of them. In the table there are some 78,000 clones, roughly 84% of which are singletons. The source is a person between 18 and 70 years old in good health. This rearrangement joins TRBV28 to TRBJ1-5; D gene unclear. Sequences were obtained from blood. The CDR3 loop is CASSIKPQHF. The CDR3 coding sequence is TGTGCCAGCTCGATTAAACCCCAGCATTTT.